A single sample gave rise to the 22 T cell receptor beta chains below, sequenced in a study of T cell responses to AZD1222 COVID-19 vaccine. Method: immunoSEQ multiplex PCR; TCRdb's copy keeps in-frame clones and lacks some. The sample records about 120,000 clones, 70% to 90% being singletons. The sequenced sample was peripheral blood, obtained on day 0 of AZD1222 vaccination. Receptors were obtained from an adult in good health.

In its sample, this clone was seen once. The chain couples TRBV5-1 to TRBJ2-7; TRBD2 aligns across 15 bases. This CDR3 has 16 residues. Germline CDR1 is SGHRS and CDR2 is YFSETQ. The V segment lost 4 bases and the J segment 7 bases; nucleotides outside the gene matches: 9. CDR3 region: CASSLGLAGGPGEQYF. The DNA of the CDR3 is TGCGCCAGCAGCCTCGGACTAGCGGGAGGGCCGGGGGAGCAGTACTTC.

V gene TRBV29-1 combines with J gene TRBJ1-2; D is undetermined. Looked up from germline, CDR1 is SQVTM and CDR2 is ANQGSEA. There are 12 residues in the CDR3. Trimming stripped 4 bases from V and 0 bases from J, with 6 bases between. For the CDR3, the DNA is TGCAGCGTTGGGGAAGCTAACTATGGCTACACCTTC. It yields the protein CSVGEANYGYTF.

The chain links TRBV6-5 to TRBJ2-7, with 7 bases that match TRBD1. This CDR3 spans 14 amino acids. From germline, CDR1 is MNHEY and CDR2 SVGAGI. Unmatched junction bases numbered 1, after V lost 0 bases and J lost 2 bases. CDR3 DNA sequence: TGTGCCAGCAGTTACTCCGGGACAGCCTACGAGCAGTACTTC. Translating gives CASSYSGTAYEQYF.

The genes are TRBV27 and TRBJ2-7; D is tentatively TRBD1 or TRBD2 (5 bases each). This CDR3 spans 14 amino acids. Germline-derived CDR1 and CDR2 are MNHEY and SMNVEV (reference sequence). Trimming removed 5 bases at V and 4 bases at J, with 15 bases between. CDR3 DNA: TGTGCCAGCAGTCCCAGGGACGGCCGTTACGAGCAGTACTTC. Encoded protein: CASSPRDGRYEQYF.

The chain uses TRBV5-4 and TRBJ2-3; a weak D match, TRBD2 (6 bases). This CDR3 has 15 residues. Trimming pared 4 bases from V and 2 bases from J, leaving 14 bases between. CDR1 and CDR2 from the germline V gene are SGHNT and YYREEE (reference sequence). CDR3 coding DNA: TGTGCCAGCAGCGCTGGACTACCCACCACAGATACGCAGTATTTT. It codes for CASSAGLPTTDTQYF.

The rearrangement links TRBV19 to TRBJ2-1; 10 nucleotides match TRBD2. CDR1 is LNHDA and CDR2 is SQIVND in the germline V gene (reference sequence). This CDR3 has 16 amino acids. V was clipped by 5 bases and J by 8 bases; unmatched bases: 12. CDR3 sequence reads: CASSARLAGGADEQFF. CDR3 bases: TGTGCCAGTAGTGCGAGACTAGCGGGCGGGGCCGATGAGCAGTTCTTC.

This rearrangement joins TRBV19 to TRBJ2-1; 7 nucleotides agree with TRBD2. Germline assignment: CDR1 LNHDA and CDR2 SQIVND (reference sequence). V dropped 3 bases and J dropped 0; count of bases not matched to a gene: 2. CDR3 length: 15 amino acids. CDR3 sequence: CASSILADSYNEQFF. As DNA, the CDR3 is TGTGCCAGTAGTATTCTAGCGGACTCCTACAATGAGCAGTTCTTC.

This chain links TRBV27 with TRBJ1-2; the match to TRBD1 covers 7 bases. Losses at the gene ends were 6 bases for V and 6 bases for J; bases not matched to a gene: 19. The CDR3 is 17 residues long. Looked up from germline, CDR1 is MNHEY and CDR2 is SMNVEV (reference sequence). CDR3: CASRNISRGRGSHGYTF. As DNA, the CDR3 is TGTGCCAGCAGAAACATTTCGAGGGGGCGAGGTTCTCATGGCTACACCTTC.

The rearrangement links TRBV24-1 to TRBJ2-3, with D possibly matching TRBD1 (6 bases). Germline V gives CDR1 KGHDR, CDR2 SFDVKD. The CDR3 length is 18 residues. V was trimmed by 9 bases and J by 2 bases, leaving 26 bases between them. The CDR3 DNA follows: TGTGCCACCGCCCCCGAGAGGACCCCGGACAGACCCACAGATACGCAGTATTTT. It encodes CATAPERTPDRPTDTQYF.

The sample holds many counts of this clone. The chain uses TRBV29-1 and TRBJ2-1; TRBD2 aligns across 13 bases. The length of the CDR3 is 15 residues. Germline V CDR1 and CDR2: SQVTM, ANQGSEA. V shed 6 bases, J shed 2 bases, and the junction held 4 bases outside the gene matches. The CDR3 protein is CSVETSGRAYNEQFF. CDR3 DNA: TGCAGCGTAGAAACTAGCGGGAGGGCCTACAATGAGCAGTTCTTC.

This chain's CDR3 is CASSSNAGGIRTEAFF. CDR3 bases: TGTGCCAGCAGCTCAAACGCAGGGGGCATTCGGACTGAAGCTTTCTTT. The chain uses TRBV7-9 and TRBJ1-1, with 8 nucleotides matching TRBD1. This CDR3 spans 16 amino acids. The junction had 12 bases not matched to a gene; V was cut back by 4 bases and J by 5 bases. Germline V gives CDR1 SEHNR, CDR2 FQNEAQ (reference sequence).

CDR3 nucleotide sequence: TGTGCCAGTAGTATCTTAGCGGGCTTGAACACTGAAGCTTTCTTT. It is translated as CASSILAGLNTEAFF. The rearrangement uses TRBV19 and TRBJ1-1, with unresolved D. CDR3 size: 15 residues. The V gene's germline CDR1 is LNHDA and CDR2 SQIVND (reference sequence). The V and J ends lost 3 bases and 0 bases respectively, with 11 bases between them.

The chain uses TRBV5-1 and TRBJ2-3; no firm D call. V was clipped by 4 bases and J by 2 bases, with 17 bases between them. CDR3 size: 16 residues. The germline V gene has CDR1 SGHRS and CDR2 YFSETQ. The CDR3 reads CASSPGILPYTDTQYF. The DNA of the CDR3 is TGCGCCAGCAGCCCTGGGATTCTCCCATACACAGATACGCAGTATTTT.

V gene TRBV6-4 combines with J gene TRBJ2-7, with D unclear. Germline assignment: CDR1 MRHNA and CDR2 SNTAGT. The germline V and J ends were trimmed by 3 bases and 2 bases, with 11 bases remaining between them. There are 14 residues in the CDR3. The CDR3 reads CASSEADGAYEQYF. CDR3 in DNA: TGTGCCAGCAGTGAGGCGGACGGAGCCTACGAGCAGTACTTC.

The chain joins TRBV3-1 (or the pseudogene TRBV3-2) to TRBJ2-2; D call uncertain. The CDR3 has 15 residues. Germline assignment: CDR1 LGHDT and CDR2 YNNKEL (reference sequence). V dropped 0 bases and J dropped 2 bases, with 7 bases sitting between them. The CDR3 DNA reads TGTGCCAGCAGCCAAGAGGACGCTAACACCGGGGAGCTGTTTTTT. It yields the protein CASSQEDANTGELFF.

This chain joins TRBV2 and TRBJ1-2; 7 nucleotides line up with TRBD1. The CDR3 has 12 residues. Trimming at V came to 7 bases and at J to 7 bases, leaving 6 bases not matched to a gene. CDR1 is SNHLY, CDR2 FYNNEI, per germline. CDR3 sequence: CASTLDRVGYTF. In nucleotides, the CDR3 is TGTGCCAGCACCCTCGACAGGGTTGGCTACACCTTC.

V and J are TRBV7-8 and TRBJ2-7; maybe TRBD2 (5 bases). Germline CDR1 is SGHVS and CDR2 is FQNEAQ. This CDR3 is 14 amino acids long. The ends were cut back, 2 bases at V and 1 base at J, with 9 bases in the middle. The chain's CDR3 is CASSLLRDSYEQYF. DNA for the CDR3: TGTGCCAGCAGCTTACTCCGGGATTCCTACGAGCAGTACTTC.

The chain combines TRBV27 with TRBJ2-7, with 9 bases matching TRBD1. The germline CDR1 and CDR2 sequences are MNHEY and SMNVEV (reference sequence). V lost 4 bases to trimming and J lost 0 bases; unmatched junction nucleotides: 4. The CDR3 has 15 amino acids. This CDR3 is CASSSPGQGSYEQYF. DNA for the CDR3: TGTGCCAGCAGTTCCCCGGGACAGGGCTCCTACGAGCAGTACTTC.

This chain uses TRBV6-6 with TRBJ2-5, with D perhaps being TRBD1 or TRBD2 (6 bases each). The CDR3 covers 13 residues. Trimming stripped 2 bases from V and 4 bases from J, with 8 bases between. CDR1 and CDR2 from the germline V gene are MNHNY and SVGAGI (reference sequence). The CDR3 reads CASSYGGPETQYF. Written as DNA, the CDR3 is TGTGCCAGCAGTTACGGGGGGCCAGAGACCCAGTACTTC.

A few counts support this clone. This chain links TRBV18 with TRBJ2-7; D uncertain. CDR3 size: 15 residues. Germline V gene lookup returns CDR1 KGHSH and CDR2 LQKENI. Trimming took 1 base from V and 0 from J, leaving 10 bases between them. CDR3 bases: TGTGCCAGCTCACCACAAAGGGAAAGCTCCTACGAGCAGTACTTC. Its protein is CASSPQRESSYEQYF.

The gene calls are TRBV18 and TRBJ2-1; 10 nucleotides line up with TRBD2. The germline V gene encodes CDR1 KGHSH and CDR2 LQKENI. The CDR3 is 15 amino acids. V dropped 6 bases and J dropped 3; count of bases not matched to a gene: 5. This chain's CDR3 is CASSKREGHYNEQFF. DNA of the CDR3: TGTGCCAGCTCGAAGCGGGAGGGCCACTACAATGAGCAGTTCTTC.

In its sample, this clone was seen once. The chain combines TRBV4-3 with TRBJ2-1; 10 bases are a match to TRBD2. This CDR3 has 17 amino acids. Germline V lookup: CDR1 LGHNA, CDR2 YSLEER. Trimming cost V 0 bases and J 8 bases; bases outside gene matches: 10. The CDR3 region is CASSQDSLGLAEHEQFF. For the CDR3, the DNA is TGCGCCAGCAGCCAAGATTCCCTCGGACTAGCGGAACATGAGCAGTTCTTC.